The 25 T cell receptor beta chains below all came from one sample that was sequenced in a study of radiotherapy plus CTLA-4 blockade in lung cancer (dated by TCRdb to about 2018). Library method: the immunoSEQ multiplex PCR assay. TCRdb retrieved this table from immuneACCESS and kept in-frame rearrangements only. Not all clones are present; in checked studies, unresolved V genes account for under half, and no reason is known for the remainder. In this sample the table shows about 98,000 clones, 82% of which occur a single time. Jointly, the top ten make up 3% to 3.5% of the sample. The material was peripheral blood, obtained from a patient treated with radiotherapy plus ipilimumab. These receptors were collected from a human donor with non-small cell lung cancer who had a partial response to radiotherapy plus ipilimumab.

The V gene is TRBV7-2, the J gene TRBJ2-7; 10 nucleotides match TRBD2. The CDR3 covers 16 residues. The V gene end was trimmed by 1 base and the J gene end by 6 bases; junction bases not matched to a gene: 9. Germline loops: CDR1 SGHTA, CDR2 FQGNSA. CDR3 bases: TGTGCCAGCAGCTTAGGTAGGGCTAGCGGGAGTGGCGAGCAGTACTTC. This codes for CASSLGRASGSGEQYF.

This clone was seen more than once but under ten times. V is TRBV19 and J is TRBJ1-5, with D uncertain. V shed 10 bases and J shed 2 bases, with 18 bases lying between them. Germline values: CDR1 LNHDA, CDR2 SQIVND (reference sequence). The CDR3 spans 15 residues. CDR3 sequence reads: CATRRGVPGNQPQHF. In DNA, the CDR3 is TGTGCCACCCGACGCGGGGTGCCGGGCAATCAGCCCCAGCATTTT.

This clone occurred once. The rearrangement joins TRBV2 to TRBJ2-2; D possibly corresponds to TRBD2 (6 bases). Trimming removed 6 bases at V and 6 bases at J, with 14 bases between. Germline CDR1 is SNHLY and CDR2 is FYNNEI. The CDR3 spans 14 residues. The DNA for the CDR3 is TGTGCCAGCAGGGCGGGGTTAGGCCCCGGGGAGCTGTTTTTT. It specifies CASRAGLGPGELFF. The full variable domain, completed using reference TRBV2 and TRBJ2-2, is EPEVTQTPSHQVTQMGQEVILRCVPISNHLYFYWYRQILGQKVEFLVSFYNNEISEKSEIFDDQFSVERPDGSNFTLKIRSTKLEDSAMYFCASRAGLGPGELFFGEGSRLTVL.

The chain combines TRBV11-2 with TRBJ1-4; 7 bases are shared with TRBD1. Unmatched junction bases numbered 9, after V lost 2 bases and J lost 3 bases. This CDR3 comprises 17 residues. Germline loops: CDR1 SGHAT, CDR2 FQNNGV. CDR3 in DNA: TGTGCCAGCAGCTTATCGCAGGGGGTCAGGGCTAATGAAAAACTGTTTTTT. Protein: CASSLSQGVRANEKLFF.

The table lists this clone with a few counts. The same CDR3 arises from other DNA sequences in this sample as well. CDR3 DNA sequence: TGTGCCAGCAGCGTGACCGGGGGCGAGCAGTACTTC. Its translation is CASSVTGGEQYF. This chain links TRBV9 with TRBJ2-7, with a tentative D call TRBD2 (6 bases). CDR1 and CDR2 (germline): SGDLS, YYNGEE. Trimming stripped 2 bases from V and 6 bases from J, with 9 bases between. The CDR3 covers 12 residues. The full variable domain, in which reference TRBV9 and TRBJ2-7 provide the parts outside the CDR3, is DSGVTQTPKHLITATGQRVTLRCSPRSGDLSVYWYQQSLDQGLQFLIQYYNGEERAKGNILERFSAQQFPDLHSELNLSSLELGDSALYFCASSVTGGEQYFGPGTRLTVT.

The chain has TRBV5-6 and TRBJ1-4; perhaps TRBD1 as D (6 bases). The germline CDR1 and CDR2 sequences are SGHDT and YYEEEE. Trimming removed 0 bases from V and 8 bases from J, with 11 bases in between. The CDR3 covers 14 residues. The CDR3 protein is CASSLAGAVEKLFF. The CDR3 nucleotides read TGTGCCAGCAGCTTGGCAGGGGCGGTAGAAAAACTGTTTTTT.

The rearrangement uses TRBV19 and TRBJ1-5; D call uncertain. The germline V and J ends were trimmed by 5 bases and 3 bases, with 5 bases remaining between them. There are 12 residues in the CDR3. Germline V gene sequence: CDR1 LNHDA, CDR2 SQIVND (reference sequence). In nucleotides, the CDR3 is TGTGCCAGTAGTCTCCTCAATCAGCCCCAGCATTTT. It codes for CASSLLNQPQHF.

This sequence joins TRBV28 and TRBJ2-6; 9 nucleotides line up with TRBD1. CDR3 length equals 15 residues. The V segment lost 6 bases and the J segment 2 bases; nucleotides outside the gene matches: 2. CDR1 is MDHEN and CDR2 is SYDVKM in the germline V gene. The DNA of the CDR3 is TGTGCCAGCAGCAGACAGGGGGCTGGGGCCAACGTCCTGACTTTC. Translated, it gives CASSRQGAGANVLTF.

The chain joins TRBV28 to TRBJ2-7; 9 bases match TRBD2. Germline CDR1 MDHEN, CDR2 SYDVKM. CDR3 length equals 13 residues. V shed 6 bases, J shed 3 bases, and the junction held 3 bases outside the gene matches. CDR3 DNA sequence: TGTGCCAGCAGGGTGACTAGCGGCTACGAGCAGTACTTC. This sequence encodes CASRVTSGYEQYF.

V gene TRBV9 combines with J gene TRBJ1-2; D call uncertain. The V gene lost 4 bases and the J gene lost 3 bases, with 13 bases spanning the gap. This CDR3 has 14 amino acids. The V gene's germline CDR1 is SGDLS and CDR2 YYNGEE. This CDR3 is CASSPPGGYYGYTF. CDR3 DNA sequence: TGTGCCAGCAGCCCCCCCGGCGGATACTATGGCTACACCTTC.

V gene TRBV12-5 combines with J gene TRBJ2-1, with D maybe TRBD2 (6 bases). The CDR3 covers 17 residues. The V gene's germline CDR1 is LGHNT and CDR2 FRNRAP. Trimming cost V 3 bases and J 0 bases, with 15 bases left between them. The CDR3 loop reads CASGFPVSGSSYNEQFF. In DNA, the CDR3 is TGTGCTAGTGGTTTTCCAGTTAGCGGTTCCTCCTACAATGAGCAGTTCTTC.

The V call is TRBV4-1, the J call TRBJ1-5, with 9 bases aligning to TRBD1. Germline CDR1 reads MGHRA; CDR2 reads YSYEKL. The CDR3 covers 16 residues. The ends lost 0 bases at V and 3 bases at J; junction bases unmatched: 3. The CDR3 coding sequence is TGCGCCAGCAGCCAAGACCGGGACAGGGTCAATCAGCCCCAGCATTTT. Residues: CASSQDRDRVNQPQHF.

J is TRBJ2-7 and V is TRBV2, with D possibly TRBD2 on 6 matching bases. CDR1 and CDR2 (germline): SNHLY, FYNNEI. V gave up 8 bases and J gave up 3 bases, with 11 bases separating them. CDR3 length: 12 amino acids. The CDR3 here is CASGSGYYEQYF. The CDR3 region has the DNA TGTGCCAGCGGTAGCGGCTACTACGAGCAGTACTTC.

This rearrangement joins TRBV7-9 to TRBJ2-1, with TRBD2 identical over 13 bases. This CDR3 comprises 16 residues. Germline trimming cut 1 base from V and 5 bases from J; bases unmatched to any gene: 2. The germline V gene has CDR1 SEHNR and CDR2 FQNEAQ (reference sequence). The DNA of the CDR3 is TGTGCCAGCAGCTTAGTTGGGACTAGCGGGAACAATGAGCAGTTCTTC. Its translation is CASSLVGTSGNNEQFF. The full variable domain, its missing parts supplied by reference TRBV7-9 and TRBJ2-1, is DTGVSQNPRHKITKRGQNVTFRCDPISEHNRLYWYRQTLGQGPEFLTYFQNEAQLEKSRLLSDRFSAERPKGSFSTLEIQRTEQGDSAMYLCASSLVGTSGNNEQFFGPGTRLTVL.

The rearrangement links TRBV28 to TRBJ2-7, with 13 bases identical to TRBD2. Germline CDR1 reads MDHEN; CDR2 reads SYDVKM. Losses at the gene ends were 7 bases for V and 4 bases for J; bases not matched to a gene: 13. This CDR3 has 17 residues. This chain's CDR3 is CASIGLAGDRGGYEQYF. DNA for the CDR3: TGTGCCAGCATCGGACTAGCGGGAGACCGAGGAGGGTACGAGCAGTACTTC.

The CDR3 bases are TGCGCCAGCAGCTTACCTAGCGGAGTATCCGGGGAGCTGTTTTTT. Translated, it gives CASSLPSGVSGELFF. The chain recombines TRBV5-1 with TRBJ2-2, with 7 bases lining up with TRBD2. Germline trimming cut 2 bases from V and 6 bases from J; bases unmatched to any gene: 7. Germline values: CDR1 SGHRS, CDR2 YFSETQ. The CDR3 loop spans 15 amino acids.

The rearrangement uses TRBV19 and TRBJ2-3; possibly TRBD1 for D (6 bases). Trimming took 2 bases from V and 0 from J, leaving 9 bases between them. The CDR3 runs to 15 residues. Per germline, CDR1 LNHDA and CDR2 SQIVND (reference sequence). CDR3 sequence reads: CASSISQGSTDTQYF. The CDR3 nucleotides are TGTGCCAGTAGTATATCACAGGGAAGCACAGATACGCAGTATTTT.

J is TRBJ2-1 and V is TRBV29-1; 10 bases agree with TRBD2. J gave up 3 bases and V 8 bases, and 10 bases lay outside the gene matches. This CDR3 comprises 15 residues. CDR1 is SQVTM and CDR2 is ANQGSEA in the germline V gene. In DNA form, the CDR3 reads TGCAGCATCTACCCACTAGCGGGAAACTACAATGAGCAGTTCTTC. Translated, it gives CSIYPLAGNYNEQFF.

V is TRBV5-1 and J is TRBJ2-7, with a possible D match to TRBD1 (6 bases). This CDR3 comprises 13 residues. V shed 4 bases and J shed 6 bases, with 14 bases lying between them. From germline, CDR1 is SGHRS and CDR2 YFSETQ. CDR3 sequence (DNA): TGCGCCAGCAGCGAACAGGGACGGGGCGAGCAGTACTTC. Translation gives CASSEQGRGEQYF.

This sequence joins TRBV6-6 and TRBJ2-3; D remains ambiguous. V dropped 7 bases and J dropped 2 bases, with 7 bases sitting between them. Germline-derived CDR1 and CDR2 are MNHNY and SVGAGI (reference sequence). This CDR3 has 12 residues. The CDR3 region has the DNA TGTGCCAGCACCCAGGACACAGATACGCAGTATTTT. This codes for CASTQDTDTQYF.

This chain connects TRBV2 to TRBJ2-1, with 8 bases aligning to TRBD2. Losses at the gene ends were 4 bases for V and 7 bases for J; bases not matched to a gene: 15. Germline CDR1 is SNHLY and CDR2 is FYNNEI. The CDR3 is 17 residues long. The CDR3 spells CASSAAAGGPGKNEQFF. The DNA of the CDR3 is TGTGCCAGCAGTGCGGCGGCGGGAGGACCGGGGAAGAATGAGCAGTTCTTC.

This clone was observed a handful of times. The gene calls are TRBV4-2 and TRBJ1-1, with 9 bases fitting TRBD1. CDR1 LGHNA and CDR2 YNFKEQ come from the germline V gene. The CDR3 has 17 residues. With V trimmed by 3 bases and J by 5 bases, 13 bases remained unmatched. CDR3 coding DNA: TGTGCCAGCAGCCATCAAGGACGCCGACAGGGGGGGACTGAAGCTTTCTTT. Amino acids: CASSHQGRRQGGTEAFF.

The CDR3 bases are TGTGCCAGCAGCCCGGACAGGGGGTATGGCTACACCTTC. Translating it yields CASSPDRGYGYTF. The chain carries TRBV5-8 and TRBJ1-2; 10 bases line up with TRBD1. V lost 4 bases and J lost 5; bases outside the gene matches: 2. The germline V gene encodes CDR1 SGHTS and CDR2 YDEGEE. The CDR3 is made up of 13 amino acids.

V and J are TRBV14 and TRBJ1-3; D unclear. Trimming shortened V by 4 bases and J by 3 bases, and 7 bases separated the two germline ends. CDR3 length equals 13 residues. Germline CDR1 is SGHDN and CDR2 is FVKESK. The CDR3 DNA follows: TGTGCCAGCAGCCTAATCCTTGGAAACACCATATATTTT. Encoded protein: CASSLILGNTIYF.

The gene calls are TRBV7-9 and TRBJ2-5; TRBD1 is a possible D gene (6 bases). Trimming removed 5 bases from V and 2 bases from J, with 12 bases in between. From germline, CDR1 is SEHNR and CDR2 FQNEAQ (reference sequence). CDR3 length: 14 amino acids. As DNA, the CDR3 is TGTGCCAGCAGCCCTCAGACAGGACAAGAGACCCAGTACTTC. Its translation: CASSPQTGQETQYF.